This T cell receptor beta chain was identified in a study of identifying expanded T cells in peripheral blood. Some clones are missing from TCRdb's copy, which holds only in-frame ones; the method was immunoSEQ multiplex PCR. The table shows approximately 80,000 clones, with about four fifths occurring only once. There are 13 residues in the CDR3. Germline CDR1 reads MNHEY; CDR2 reads SMNVEV (reference sequence). Between the trimmed V and J ends, which lost 5 bases and 5 bases, there was a span of 12 bases. In this sample, this clone turned up once. This rearrangement joins TRBV27 to TRBJ2-5; tentatively, D is TRBD2 (6 bases). The source of this sequence is a person between 18 and 75 years old in good health. Input material: blood. The CDR3 nucleotides are TGTGCCAGCAGTACACTGGGGAGGGAGACCCAGTACTTC. This translates into CASSTLGRETQYF.